The next 6 T cell receptor beta chains were all read from a single sample in a study of cytomegalovirus exposure and HLA in healthy donors. Some clones are missing from TCRdb's copy, which holds only in-frame ones; the method was immunoSEQ multiplex PCR. The data show approximately 150,000 clones, more than 70% seen once. What was sequenced was PBMCs. Every receptor here comes from a young man in good health and CMV-seropositive.

V and J are TRBV7-3 and TRBJ2-1; D might be TRBD1 (6 bases). The CDR3 covers 15 residues. The germline V gene encodes CDR1 SGHTA and CDR2 FQGTGA. Trimming cost V 0 bases and J 0 bases, with 6 bases left between them. This chain's CDR3 is CASSLTGGSYNEQFF. DNA of the CDR3: TGTGCCAGCAGCTTAACAGGGGGCTCCTACAATGAGCAGTTCTTC.

The gene calls are TRBV5-1 and TRBJ2-3, with 16 bases fitting TRBD2. This CDR3 has 17 residues. Germline V gene data show CDR1 as SGHRS and CDR2 as YFSETQ. Losses at the gene ends were 0 bases for V and 5 bases for J; bases not matched to a gene: 3. CDR3: CASSLVGLAGGRDTQYF. In nucleotides, the CDR3 is TGCGCCAGCAGCTTGGTGGGACTAGCGGGGGGGCGAGATACGCAGTATTTT.

The chain has TRBV2 and TRBJ2-7, with 10 bases fitting TRBD2. Germline-derived CDR1 and CDR2 are SNHLY and FYNNEI. Trimming took 6 bases from V and 4 from J; bases not matched to a gene: 9. The CDR3 contains 15 residues. CDR3 loop: CASRDLAGEGYEQYF. DNA of the CDR3: TGTGCCAGCAGGGACCTAGCGGGAGAGGGTTACGAGCAGTACTTC. The entire variable domain, with the rest obtained from reference TRBV2 and TRBJ2-7, is as follows: EPEVTQTPSHQVTQMGQEVILRCVPISNHLYFYWYRQILGQKVEFLVSFYNNEISEKSEIFDDQFSVERPDGSNFTLKIRSTKLEDSAMYFCASRDLAGEGYEQYFGPGTRLTVT.

This chain connects TRBV5-6 to TRBJ2-2; TRBD1 matches at 10 bases. In germline, CDR1 is SGHDT, CDR2 YYEEEE. The CDR3 length is 18 residues. V was pared by 4 bases and J by 4 bases, with 13 bases of the junction left unmatched. The DNA of the CDR3 is TGTGCCAGCAGCCCCCGACGGACAGGGGGATATGGCACCGGGGAGCTGTTTTTT. It yields the protein CASSPRRTGGYGTGELFF.

The V call is TRBV29-1, the J call TRBJ2-2, with TRBD2 matching 12 bases. Germline V CDR1 and CDR2: SQVTM, ANQGSEA. This CDR3 contains 17 residues. V gave up 4 bases and J gave up 1 base; unmatched junction bases: 7. The CDR3 sequence is CSVAGLAGQMNTGELFF. CDR3 nucleotides: TGCAGCGTTGCCGGACTAGCGGGACAAATGAACACCGGGGAGCTGTTTTTT.

This clone was picked up many times. This rearrangement joins TRBV30 to TRBJ1-5; D gene uncertain. The length of the CDR3 is 15 residues. V was trimmed by 0 bases and J by 3 bases, leaving 12 bases between them. Germline CDR1 reads GTSNPN; CDR2 reads SVGIG (reference sequence). CDR3 sequence: CAWSVVGRNNQPQHF. CDR3 nucleotides: TGTGCCTGGAGTGTAGTGGGCAGAAACAATCAGCCCCAGCATTTT.